Following are 27 T cell receptor beta chains from one sample sequenced in a study of T cell repertoires in cytomegalovirus infection. No cognate antigen is known for these TCRs. TCRdb redid the calling of the reads with MiXCR, one entry per CDR3 protein. The data contain about 920,000 distinct CDR3 sequences, around 30% of them singletons. The sample here was cultured CD8+ T cells from PBMCs, taken from culture after CMV antigen stimulation. These receptors were obtained from a human donor in good health (CMV status not recorded). Some clones in this sample may be carry-over from other donors' samples.

This rearrangement joins TRBV19 to TRBJ2-2; D possibly corresponds to TRBD1 (6 bases). Trimming shortened V by 6 bases and J by 3 bases, and 17 bases separated the two germline ends. Germline CDR1 and CDR2: LNHDA and SQIVND (reference sequence). The CDR3 covers 16 residues. CDR3 nucleotide sequence: TGTGCCAGTAGCAACGGACAGTACCTGGACACCGGGGAGCTGTTTTTT. Translated, it gives CASSNGQYLDTGELFF. Full variable domain (rest looked up from reference TRBV19 and TRBJ2-2): DGGITQSPKYLFRKEGQNVTLSCEQNLNHDAMYWYRQDPGQGLRLIYYSQIVNDFQKGDIAEGYSVSREKKESFPLTVTSAQKNPTAFYLCASSNGQYLDTGELFFGEGSRLTVL.

About this clonotype: A much larger clone differs from this one at a single base, so this may be a read error. The J gene is TRBJ2-6, the V gene TRBV7-6; D may be TRBD1 (5 bases). The germline V gene encodes CDR1 SGHVS and CDR2 FNYEAQ. CDR3 length: 17 residues. As DNA, the CDR3 is TGTGCCAGCAGCTTAGTCGAGAAGAGAACTGGGGCCAACGTCCTGGCTTTC. Its protein is CASSLVEKRTGANVLAF.

Many counts were recorded for this clonotype. At one end the junction does not follow the germline gene, possibly because of a read error. This rearrangement joins TRBV7-7 to TRBJ2-7; possibly TRBD1 for D (6 bases). Germline V gene lookup returns CDR1 SSHAT and CDR2 FNYEAQ (reference sequence). CDR3 length: 13 residues. The CDR3 protein is CASSLQGIYEQYF. Here the CDR3 DNA reads TGTGCTAGCAGCTTACAGGGTATCTACGAGCAGTACTTC.

The sample holds a few counts of this clonotype. The V call is TRBV12-3 or TRBV12-4, the J call TRBJ2-1, with TRBD1 identical over 11 bases. V was pared by 8 bases and J by 8 bases, with 11 bases of the junction left unmatched. This CDR3 is built from 15 residues. The CDR3 spells CASGSPGQGVDEQFF. The CDR3 DNA is TGTGCCAGCGGGTCTCCGGGACAGGGGGTTGATGAGCAGTTCTTC.

The chain joins TRBV7-6 to TRBJ2-7; 9 bases map to TRBD2. V was pared by 7 bases and J by 2 bases, with 6 bases of the junction left unmatched. The germline gives CDR1 SGHVS, CDR2 FNYEAQ. The CDR3 sequence is 14 residues long. The CDR3 protein is CASTAGGLTYEQYF. Here the CDR3 DNA reads TGTGCCAGCACAGCGGGGGGCCTCACCTACGAGCAGTACTTC.

The genes are TRBV7-9 and TRBJ1-4, with D hard to call. V was shortened by 5 bases and J by 8 bases, with 3 bases between the two germline ends. This CDR3 comprises 10 residues. Germline CDR1 SEHNR, CDR2 FQNEAQ (reference sequence). The CDR3 is CASSEEKLFF. CDR3 sequence (DNA): TGTGCCAGCAGCGAAGAAAAACTGTTTTTT. The full variable domain, completed using reference TRBV7-9 and TRBJ1-4, is DTGVSQNPRHKITKRGQNVTFRCDPISEHNRLYWYRQTLGQGPEFLTYFQNEAQLEKSRLLSDRFSAERPKGSFSTLEIQRTEQGDSAMYLCASSEEKLFFGSGTQLSVL.

Details on this clonotype: At one boundary the junction diverges from the germline segment, which might be a read error. V is TRBV12-3 or TRBV12-4 and J is TRBJ1-1; no clear D. The CDR3 has 13 residues. The CDR3: CASSLGSVGRAFF. CDR3 nucleotide sequence: TGTGCCAGCAGCTTAGGGTCGGTCGGGAGGGCTTTCTTT.

This clonotype was seen a few times. The chain is built from TRBV14 and TRBJ1-1; maybe TRBD1 (5 bases). The CDR3 length is 17 residues. CDR1 and CDR2 (germline): SGHDN, FVKESK. V gave up 0 bases and J gave up 5 bases, with 19 bases separating them. For the CDR3, the DNA is TGTGCCAGCAGCCAAGATACAGGCCCACCCGAGGGGACTGAAGCTTTCTTT. It is translated as CASSQDTGPPEGTEAFF.

This clonotype was picked up a small number of times. This chain links TRBV7-3 with TRBJ2-2; 8 nucleotides line up with TRBD1. The V segment lost 5 bases and the J segment 5 bases; nucleotides outside the gene matches: 4. CDR1 is SGHTA and CDR2 is FQGTGA in the germline V gene. This CDR3 comprises 14 residues. CDR3 coding DNA: TGTGCCAGCAGCCCGACAGGGGCGACCGGGGAGCTGTTTTTT. Protein product: CASSPTGATGELFF.

The table lists this clonotype with a few counts. The chain combines TRBV5-8 with TRBJ2-1; possibly TRBD1 for D (5 bases). V was cut by 5 bases and J by 3 bases, with 24 bases left in between. The CDR3 sequence is 18 residues long. Germline V gene sequence: CDR1 SGHTS, CDR2 YDEGEE. The CDR3 loop reads CASSPGRTTVVLYNEQFF. CDR3 nucleotides: TGTGCCAGCAGTCCAGGGCGTACCACGGTCGTTCTCTACAATGAGCAGTTCTTC.

This chain uses TRBV2 with TRBJ2-5, with D perhaps matching TRBD2 (5 bases). Between the trimmed V and J ends, which lost 3 bases and 14 bases, there was a span of 16 bases. CDR3 length equals 12 residues. Germline V gene data show CDR1 as SNHLY and CDR2 as FYNNEI. The CDR3 nucleotides are TGTGCCAGCAGTGATGAGGGTCTGCCGCCCTACTTC. Translated, it gives CASSDEGLPPYF.

This clonotype came up a few times. The rearrangement uses TRBV7-6 and TRBJ1-1; D perhaps matches TRBD1 (5 bases). The CDR3 has 14 residues. V shed 5 bases and J shed 2 bases, with 12 bases lying between them. CDR1 is SGHVS and CDR2 is FNYEAQ in the germline V gene. The CDR3 DNA sequence: TGTGCCAGCAGCCCGCACGGGGGAAACACTGAAGCTTTCTTT. Protein product: CASSPHGGNTEAFF.

This clonotype was seen ten or more times. This rearrangement joins TRBV7-8 to TRBJ2-3, with 8 bases aligning to TRBD2. Germline V lookup: CDR1 SGHVS, CDR2 FQNEAQ. The CDR3 runs to 15 residues. The V and J ends lost 1 base and 4 bases, in that order; junction bases with no gene match: 4. Here the CDR3 DNA reads TGTGCCAGCAGCTTAGTACTAGCGGACCCAGATACGCAGTATTTT. It is translated as CASSLVLADPDTQYF.

V and J are TRBV7-8 and TRBJ2-5; D call uncertain. CDR3 length: 10 amino acids. The V end lost 8 bases, the J end lost 5 bases, and 6 bases lay between the germline ends. Germline loops: CDR1 SGHVS, CDR2 FQNEAQ. The CDR3 protein is CASWSETQYF. The CDR3 coding sequence is TGTGCCAGCTGGTCTGAGACCCAGTACTTC. The full variable domain, with the rest looked up from reference TRBV7-8 and TRBJ2-5, is GAGVSQSPRYKVAKRGQDVALRCDPISGHVSLFWYQQALGQGPEFLTYFQNEAQLDKSGLPSDRFFAERPEGSVSTLKIQRTQQEDSAVYLCASWSETQYFGPGTRLLVL.

This chain uses TRBV10-3 with TRBJ2-3; 16 positions agree with TRBD2. V was clipped by 6 bases and J by 1 base; unmatched bases: 4. Per the germline V gene, CDR1 is ENHRY and CDR2 is SYGVKD. This CDR3 has 17 residues. The CDR3 DNA reads as TGTGCCATCAGGGGACTAGCGGGGGGGCCAGGCACAGATACGCAGTATTTT. This translates into CAIRGLAGGPGTDTQYF.

A few counts support this clonotype. The genes are TRBV6-5 and TRBJ1-1; 7 nucleotides align to TRBD1. Germline-derived CDR1 and CDR2 are MNHEY and SVGAGI. The CDR3 is made up of 15 amino acids. V was clipped by 7 bases and J by 8 bases; unmatched bases: 16. In DNA form, the CDR3 reads TGTGCCAGCAACGCACCGACAGGGCTCCTCTCAGAAGCTTTCTTT. Translating it yields CASNAPTGLLSEAFF.

This clonotype was seen at least ten times. The V and J genes are TRBV7-9 and TRBJ2-5; D is unclear. Trimming took 5 bases from V and 5 from J, leaving 12 bases between them. This CDR3 is built from 13 residues. CDR1 is SEHNR and CDR2 is FQNEAQ in the germline V gene (reference sequence). CDR3 amino acids: CASSPFARETQYF. The CDR3, as DNA: TGTGCCAGCAGCCCTTTCGCCCGTGAGACCCAGTACTTC.

There are many counts of this clonotype. The CDR3 nucleotides read TGTGCCAGCAGCACTTACAGGGCAACTAATGAAAAACTGTTTTTT. Translating it yields CASSTYRATNEKLFF. The chain couples TRBV7-3 to TRBJ1-4; tentative D call: TRBD1 (6 bases). Germline V lookup: CDR1 SGHTA, CDR2 FQGTGA. Trimming pared 5 bases from V and 0 bases from J, leaving 10 bases between. The CDR3 totals 15 residues.

This clonotype was counted many times. The chain is built from TRBV7-6 and TRBJ2-2; D is ambiguous. The germline CDR1 and CDR2 sequences are SGHVS and FNYEAQ. V was shortened by 6 bases and J by 2 bases, with 4 bases between the two germline ends. This CDR3 region has 12 residues. This CDR3 is CASRINTGELFF. CDR3 bases: TGTGCCAGCAGGATTAACACCGGGGAGCTGTTTTTT. Combining the CDR3 with reference TRBV7-6 and TRBJ2-2 gives the whole variable domain GAGVSQSPRYKVTKRGQDVALRCDPISGHVSLYWYRQALGQGPEFLTYFNYEAQQDKSGLPNDRFSAERPEGSISTLTIQRTEQRDSAMYRCASRINTGELFFGEGSRLTVL.

The chain combines TRBV27 with TRBJ2-5; D gene ambiguous. This CDR3 is 15 amino acids long. Between the trimmed V and J ends, which lost 6 bases and 5 bases, there was a span of 19 bases. Germline values: CDR1 MNHEY, CDR2 SMNVEV (reference sequence). CDR3 loop: CASSRRLRIGETQYF. The CDR3 DNA reads as TGTGCCAGCAGCCGAAGGCTCCGAATAGGCGAGACCCAGTACTTC.

The chain employs TRBV15 and TRBJ1-1; 8 nucleotides match TRBD1. Germline V gene sequence: CDR1 LNHNV, CDR2 YYDKDF (reference sequence). Losses at the gene ends were 5 bases for V and 5 bases for J; bases not matched to a gene: 10. CDR3 length: 15 amino acids. CDR3 bases: TGTGCCACCAGCCCTAGACAGGGGAGGGCGACTGAAGCTTTCTTT. Its protein is CATSPRQGRATEAFF.

In this sample, this clonotype turned up many times. V is TRBV7-4 and J is TRBJ1-5; TRBD1 agrees at 7 bases. Germline CDR1 reads SGHVT; CDR2 reads SQSDAQ. V trimming: 4 bases; J trimming: 9 bases; junction bases outside the gene matches: 12. The CDR3 loop spans 15 amino acids. Here the CDR3 reads CASSSGTGALWPQHF. Written as DNA, the CDR3 is TGTGCCAGCAGCTCAGGAACAGGGGCCCTTTGGCCCCAGCATTTT. The full variable domain, with the rest looked up from reference TRBV7-4 and TRBJ1-5, is GAGVSQSPRYKVAKRGRDVALRCDSISGHVTLYWYRQTLGQGSEVLTYSQSDAQRDKSGRPSGRFSAERPERSVSTLKIQRTEQGDSAVYLCASSSGTGALWPQHFGDGTRLSIL.

The chain joins TRBV7-2 to TRBJ2-3; maybe TRBD2 (6 bases). Germline V CDR1 and CDR2: SGHTA, FQGNSA. The CDR3 contains 15 residues. Between the trimmed V and J ends, which lost 5 bases and 7 bases, there was a span of 19 bases. The CDR3 nucleotides read TGTGCCAGCAGCCCTTGGAGGGAACCGCCCTATACGCAGTATTTT. Amino acid sequence: CASSPWREPPYTQYF.

The sample holds a few counts of this clonotype. The chain's CDR3 is CASSLIIGPPDTQYF. CDR3 coding DNA: TGTGCCAGCAGCTTAATTATCGGCCCCCCGGATACGCAGTATTTT. The chain couples TRBV7-3 to TRBJ2-3; D is undetermined. Per germline, CDR1 SGHTA and CDR2 FQGTGA. V was trimmed by 1 base and J by 6 bases, leaving 14 bases between them. The CDR3 covers 15 residues. The whole variable domain, remainder taken from reference TRBV7-3 and TRBJ2-3, is GAGVSQTPSNKVTEKGKYVELRCDPISGHTALYWYRQSLGQGPEFLIYFQGTGAADDSGLPNDRFFAVRPEGSVSTLKIQRTERGDSAVYLCASSLIIGPPDTQYFGPGTRLTVL.

The V gene is TRBV27, the J gene TRBJ1-5, with D unresolved. The CDR3 runs 14 residues. Between the trimmed V and J ends, which lost 0 bases and 6 bases, there was a span of 9 bases. Germline V gene sequence: CDR1 MNHEY, CDR2 SMNVEV (reference sequence). CDR3 DNA: TGTGCCAGCAGTTTATCCCCTTATCGTCAGCCCCAGCATTTT. It is translated as CASSLSPYRQPQHF.

This clonotype was observed a single time. V is TRBV28 and J is TRBJ1-5; D is uncertain. The length of the CDR3 is 15 residues. Deletions cut 7 bases from V and 11 bases from J, with 24 bases between. Germline CDR1 MDHEN, CDR2 SYDVKM. CDR3 sequence reads: CASKHEGSTVMSQHF. The CDR3 DNA follows: TGTGCCAGCAAACATGAGGGCAGCACCGTGATGTCCCAGCATTTT.

The V and J genes are TRBV12-3 or TRBV12-4 and TRBJ1-2; D might be TRBD1 (6 bases). V was clipped by 6 bases and J by 4 bases, with 18 bases between them. The CDR3 spans 15 residues. The CDR3, as DNA: TGTGCCAGCAGCCCGGCGGGGGGGCGCATCTATGGCTACACCTTC. Its protein product is CASSPAGGRIYGYTF.